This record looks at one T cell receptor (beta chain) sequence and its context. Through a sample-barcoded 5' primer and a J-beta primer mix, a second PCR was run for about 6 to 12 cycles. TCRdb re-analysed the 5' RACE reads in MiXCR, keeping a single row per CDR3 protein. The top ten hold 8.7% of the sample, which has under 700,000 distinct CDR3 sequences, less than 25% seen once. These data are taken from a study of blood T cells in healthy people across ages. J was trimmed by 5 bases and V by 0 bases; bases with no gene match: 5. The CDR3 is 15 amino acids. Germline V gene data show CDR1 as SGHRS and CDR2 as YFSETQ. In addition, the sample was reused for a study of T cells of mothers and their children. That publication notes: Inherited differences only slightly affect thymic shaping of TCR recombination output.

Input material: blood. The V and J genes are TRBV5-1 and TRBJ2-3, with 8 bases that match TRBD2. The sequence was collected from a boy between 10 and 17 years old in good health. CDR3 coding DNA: TGCGCCAGCAGCTTGGATCGGCTAGCGGGAGATACGCAGTATTTT. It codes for CASSLDRLAGDTQYF.